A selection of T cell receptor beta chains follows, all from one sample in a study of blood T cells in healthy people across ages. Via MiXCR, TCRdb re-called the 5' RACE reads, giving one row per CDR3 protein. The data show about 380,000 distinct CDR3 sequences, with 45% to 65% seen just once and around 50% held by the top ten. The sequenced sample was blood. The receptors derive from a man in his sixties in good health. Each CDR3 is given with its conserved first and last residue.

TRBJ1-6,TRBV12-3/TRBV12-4,CASSATTRGYNSPLHF
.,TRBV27,CASSPVAGDSYNEQYF
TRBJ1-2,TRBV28,CASIQAGGINYGYTF
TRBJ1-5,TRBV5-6,CASSLLGDWGQPQHF
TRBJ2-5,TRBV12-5,CASGSDEWDREGETQYF
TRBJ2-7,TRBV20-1,CSATRLADSYEQYF
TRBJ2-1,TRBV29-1,CSVEGRLDGSGGPKEQFF
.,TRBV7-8,CASSLRRGEYEQYF
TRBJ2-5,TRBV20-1,CSAEGPLQETQYF
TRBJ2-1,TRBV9,CASSGGSWAYRDEQFF
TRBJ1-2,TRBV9,CASSARGTIYGYTF
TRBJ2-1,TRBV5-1,CASSVGTGEHNEQFF
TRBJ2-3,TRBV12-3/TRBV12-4,CASSLGPTTDTQYF
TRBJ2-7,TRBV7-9,CASSLAGGLGGQYF
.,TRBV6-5,CASKPGQGSAEQYF
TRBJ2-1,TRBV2,CASSDATGEPYNEQFF
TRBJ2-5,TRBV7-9,CASSPRVAALSYNEQYF
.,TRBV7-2,CASSAAGGPYEQYF
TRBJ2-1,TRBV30,CAWSVGAPRGEQFF
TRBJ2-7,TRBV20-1,CGAQGENYEQYF
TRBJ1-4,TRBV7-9,CASSSFTGGEKLFF
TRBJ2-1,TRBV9,CASSPTMTGWGEQFF
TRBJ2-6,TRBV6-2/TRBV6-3,CASSYSPNRSSFAGANVLTF
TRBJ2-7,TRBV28,CATLTGFEQYF
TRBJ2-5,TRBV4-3,CASSQGEGRGTNNEQYF
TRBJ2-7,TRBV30,CAWSLGGAYEQYF
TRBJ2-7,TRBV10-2,CASSESSVTSLGYEQYF
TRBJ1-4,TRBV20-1,CSASGRTGEKLFF
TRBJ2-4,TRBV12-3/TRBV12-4,CASSLTGDPKNIQYF
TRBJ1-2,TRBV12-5,CASAWATEYGYTF
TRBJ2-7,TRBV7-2,CASSFDPARGEQYF
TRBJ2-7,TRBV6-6,CASSTLDRGHHEQYF
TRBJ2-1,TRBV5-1,CASSHLVDNEQFF
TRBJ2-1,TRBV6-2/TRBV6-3,CASSPRFRVGNEQFF
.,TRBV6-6,CASRSPSRDEQYF
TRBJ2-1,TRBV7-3,CASSSRGNGGNEQFF
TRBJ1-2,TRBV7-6,CASSLGGQGYNYGYTF
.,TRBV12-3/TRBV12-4,CASSLVGGVETQYF
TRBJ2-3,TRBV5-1,CASTQLAGDTDTQYF
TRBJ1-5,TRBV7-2,CASSPAGNQPQHF
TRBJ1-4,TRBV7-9,CASSGQPNEKLFF
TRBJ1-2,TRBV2,CASSEEGDLYGYTF
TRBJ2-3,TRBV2,CASSGSTDTQYF
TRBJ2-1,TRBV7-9,CASSPVGRAEKNEQFF
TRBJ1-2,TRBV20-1,CNARDPAGDNYGYTF
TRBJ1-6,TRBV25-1,CASSGSAYNSPLHF
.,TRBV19,CASSPLFVSGQETQYF
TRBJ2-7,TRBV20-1,CSARRTVGDYEQYF
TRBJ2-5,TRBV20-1,CSAEDSPRLETQYF
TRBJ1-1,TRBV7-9,CASTRGAQITEAFF
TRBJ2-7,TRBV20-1,CSAPREVRPYEQYF
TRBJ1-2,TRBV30,CAWSLKGALGGYTF
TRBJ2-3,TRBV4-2,CASSQTNGRVSTDTQYF